The 3 T cell receptor beta chains given below trace back to one sample, sequenced in a study of identical twins (dated by TCRdb to the mid-2010s). Libraries were prepared through 5' RACE. For sequencing, an Illumina HiSeq 2000 was employed. TCRdb reprocessing: public reads trimmed at Q25 with fastp, clones called with MiXCR, in-frame beta chains kept. Every distinct CDR3 protein forms one entry, paired with its most common genes and DNA. The sample table holds around 450,000 distinct CDR3 sequences, of which 13% to 15% were seen once. Around 0.52% of the sample is held by the ten biggest clonotypes. The sample also formed part of further work on yellow fever vaccine responses in identical twins.

Sequences were obtained from CD4+ T cells sorted from blood. Every receptor here comes from a woman between 18 and 29 years old in good health.

This clonotype appeared a few times. The V and J genes are TRBV29-1 and TRBJ2-2; 12 bases agree with TRBD2. The CDR3 loop spans 14 amino acids. Germline trimming cut 6 bases from V and 7 bases from J; bases unmatched to any gene: 6. Germline V lookup: CDR1 SQVTM, CDR2 ANQGSEA. The CDR3 coding sequence is TGCAGCGTCCCTAGCGGGGGGGCCATCGGGGAGCTGTTTTTT. It is translated as CSVPSGGAIGELFF.

The chain is built from TRBV15 and TRBJ1-2; D uncertain. Germline V CDR1 and CDR2: LNHNV, YYDKDF (reference sequence). The CDR3 runs to 12 residues. The V end was cut by 0 bases, the J end by 8 bases, with 7 bases between. CDR3 protein: CATSRDSRGYTF. CDR3 DNA: TGTGCCACCAGCAGAGATTCTAGGGGCTACACCTTC.

The V and J genes are TRBV20-1 and TRBJ2-3, with TRBD2 matching 7 bases. The CDR3 is 14 residues long. The V gene end was trimmed by 6 bases and the J gene end by 7 bases; junction bases not matched to a gene: 13. Germline V lookup: CDR1 DFQATT, CDR2 SNEGSKA (reference sequence). CDR3 nucleotide sequence: TGCAGTGCCTTGACTAGCCCCCGCACGCATACGCAGTATTTT. Translating gives CSALTSPRTHTQYF.